This T cell receptor (beta chain) was observed in a study of T cells in Graves' hyperthyroidism and ophthalmopathy. Study as a whole: Peripheral blood samples were taken at initial diagnosis, prior to any treatment.

CDR1 and CDR2 from the germline V gene are MNHNS and SASEGT. V lost 6 bases to trimming and J lost 2 bases; unmatched junction nucleotides: 9. The CDR3 spans 15 residues. This clonotype came up many times. The antigen remains undetermined. Ophthalmopathy patients had Clinical Activity Score at least 3, NOSPECS grade at least 4, duration under 3 months. Study results and caveats: Within blood appeared most thyroid clonotypes that had expanded above 0.001. The authors' 13 V-J model separated ophthalmopathy from stable hyperthyroidism.

RNA transcripts served as the template for amplifying TCR beta CDR3 regions. The TCR CDR3 first-round RT-PCR relied on the HTBI primer set. MiXCR was run by TCRdb on the multiplex PCR reads, yielding one entry per CDR3 protein. Found here are 400,000 or so distinct CDR3 sequences, roughly 15% of them singletons; the top ten hold about 20%. This receptor was obtained from a woman in her twenties or thirties with Graves' ophthalmopathy. This chain connects TRBV6-1 to TRBJ2-7; the match to TRBD1 covers 8 bases. Sequenced input: blood. As DNA, the CDR3 is TGTGCCAGCAGACCGAGGACAGGGCGCACCTACGAGCAGTACTTC. Protein: CASRPRTGRTYEQYF.